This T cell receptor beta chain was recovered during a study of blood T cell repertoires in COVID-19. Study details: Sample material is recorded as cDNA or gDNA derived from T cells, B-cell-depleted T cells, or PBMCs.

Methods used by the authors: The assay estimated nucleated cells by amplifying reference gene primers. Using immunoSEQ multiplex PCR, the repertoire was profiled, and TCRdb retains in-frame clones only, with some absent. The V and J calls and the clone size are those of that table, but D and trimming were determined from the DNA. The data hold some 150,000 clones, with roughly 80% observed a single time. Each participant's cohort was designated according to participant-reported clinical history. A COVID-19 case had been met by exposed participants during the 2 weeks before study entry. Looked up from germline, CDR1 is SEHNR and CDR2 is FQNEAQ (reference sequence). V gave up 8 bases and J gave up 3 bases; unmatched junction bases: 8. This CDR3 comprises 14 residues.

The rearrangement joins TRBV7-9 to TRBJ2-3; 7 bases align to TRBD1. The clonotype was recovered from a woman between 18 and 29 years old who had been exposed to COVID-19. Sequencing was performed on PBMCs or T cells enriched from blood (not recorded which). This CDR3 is CASEDRVGTDTQYF. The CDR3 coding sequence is TGTGCCAGCGAAGACAGGGTAGGAACAGATACGCAGTATTTT.